A single T cell receptor (beta chain) is shown here with its context. As yet, its antigen is unknown. The data derive from a study of cytomegalovirus exposure and HLA in healthy donors. Amplification used 60 Vbeta primers and 13 Jbeta primers. Generated by immunoSEQ multiplex PCR, the TCRdb table keeps only in-frame clones and is missing some. Here the sample spans roughly 92,000 clones, nearly 80% being singletons. Trimming shortened V by 0 bases and J by 4 bases, and 9 bases separated the two germline ends. Germline V gene lookup returns CDR1 GTSNPN and CDR2 SVGIG (reference sequence). The CDR3 runs 13 residues. The study's findings and limits: A later analysis associated 15,000 to 20,000 TCR beta sequences with HLA alleles at a 0.05 false discovery rate. Among the sequence variants, a highly shared cluster was likely an artifact of sequencing. A few chains tied to CMV proved CMV antigen-specific in vitro.

The chain joins TRBV30 to TRBJ1-1; the D is unclear. Sequenced sample: PBMCs. This TCR came from a woman aged 50 to 65 in good health and CMV-seropositive. For the CDR3, the DNA is TGTGCCTGGAGTGTACTCGGGTCCACTGAAGCTTTCTTT. Translating gives CAWSVLGSTEAFF. Filled out from reference TRBV30 and TRBJ1-1, the complete variable domain reads SQTIHQWPATLVQPVGSPLSLECTVEGTSNPNLYWYRQAAGRGLQLLFYSVGIGQISSEVPQNLSASRPQDRQFILSSKKLLLSDSGFYLCAWSVLGSTEAFFGQGTRLTVV.